A selection of T cell receptor beta chains follows, all from one sample in a study of T-cell reconstitution after alpha-beta-depleted transplantation in children. TCRdb passed the PCR reads through MiXCR, listing each CDR3 protein once. The profile shows 250,000 to 300,000 distinct CDR3 sequences, roughly a tenth of them singletons. The sample here was PBMCs, taken before TCRalphabeta/CD19-depleted stem cell transplant. The source of these receptors is a boy under three years old with acute myeloid leukemia, due to receive a stem cell transplant. CDR3s include the opening cysteine and the closing phenylalanine or tryptophan. The order of the fields is V gene, D gene, clone size, CDR3 protein. A D gene is named only where the DNA matches it firmly. Where a row states a size, it is once, few, many or the class of an expanded clone; other rows omit it.

TRBV19,-,many,CASSTVVITQTYSNQPQHF
TRBV7-6,-,many,CASSLMGRTNEKLFF
TRBV9,TRBD2,many,CASSVGASGYLYEQYF
TRBV4-3,-,few,CASSQGRGLSYEQYF
TRBV11-2,-,many,CASSLEGVVRGIHEQYF
TRBV3-1,-,many,CASSQDNRVDYEQYF
TRBV11-2,TRBD2,many,CASSLEGTSPNTGELFF
TRBV28,TRBD1,many,CAITGGEEGEQFF
TRBV12-3/TRBV12-4,TRBD1,many,CASRNNRGESPLHF
TRBV5-1,TRBD2,few,CASSLALTSGYTYEQYF
TRBV18,TRBD1,many,CASSLRQGVTDTQYF
TRBV12-5,-,-,CASGVDRGYGYTF
TRBV5-1,TRBD2,many,CASSLMSGVSSYNEQFF
TRBV18,TRBD1,-,CASSPIIDRGLNEETQYF
TRBV6-2/TRBV6-3,TRBD2,many,CASCMGLAAFNEQFF
TRBV5-6,-,many,CASSLATGELFF
TRBV7-2,TRBD2,many,CAISLLLAGGRDTQYF
TRBV27,TRBD1,few,CASSLSRGRGYGYTF
TRBV29-1,-,many,CSVAPTGSAKNIQYF
TRBV3-1,-,many,CASSPTPDFRDTQYF
TRBV30,-,-,CAWTVQETQYF
TRBV6-2/TRBV6-3,TRBD1,-,CASSPRPDRVGNQPQHF
TRBV5-5,-,-,CASSFRVQEQFF
TRBV6-5,-,many,CASSYFQGTDTQYF
TRBV9,-,few,CASSVGHGSSGANVLTF